These T cell receptor beta chains were read from a single sample in a study of patients and donors after allogeneic stem cell transplantation. TCRdb fed the RT-PCR reads into MiXCR, producing one record per CDR3 protein. Counted here are approximately 61,000 distinct CDR3 sequences, 13% occurring once; the ten biggest clones make up approximately 33%. Sequenced sample: blood, either unsorted or a sorted T cell fraction (not recorded which). All receptors come from a human donor who was either an allogeneic HSCT recipient or a stem cell or donor lymphocyte infusion donor (not recorded which). It is not recorded whose cells these are; they may come from a transplant donor. Both conserved end residues are part of each CDR3. A D gene is named only where the DNA matches it firmly. For some rows the clone size is stated as once, few or many, or as a class when expanded; others skip it.

size,length,V,D,J,CDR3,DNA
many,15,TRBV9,-,TRBJ1-4,CASSVGTGTAEKLFF,TGTGCCAGCAGCGTAGGAACAGGGACGGCGGAAAAACTGTTTTTT
few,15,TRBV5-6,TRBD2,TRBJ2-2,CASSSQREGAGELFF,TGTGCCAGCAGCTCCCAGCGGGAGGGGGCCGGGGAGCTGTTTTTT
-,13,TRBV7-2,-,TRBJ2-3,CASSPSFTDTQYF,TGTGCCAGCAGCCCCTCGTTCACAGATACGCAGTATTTT
many,13,TRBV16,-,TRBJ2-7,CASSLDRNHEQYF,TGTGCCAGCAGCCTCGACAGGAACCACGAGCAGTACTTC
few,15,TRBV7-9,TRBD1,TRBJ2-7,CASSLGDRGTYEQYF,TGTGCCAGCAGCTTAGGGGACAGGGGAACCTACGAGCAGTACTTC
few,15,TRBV6-6,-,TRBJ1-1,CASSFTGPVNTEAFF,TGTGCCAGCAGCTTCACAGGGCCTGTGAACACTGAAGCTTTCTTT
many,11,TRBV10-2,-,TRBJ1-2,CASSDSYGYTF,TGCGCCAGCAGTGACTCCTATGGCTACACCTTC
few,16,TRBV25-1,-,TRBJ2-4,CASSVEQGLAKNIQYF,TGTGCCAGCAGTGTAGAACAGGGATTAGCCAAAAACATTCAGTACTTC
few,15,TRBV7-8,-,TRBJ1-2,CASSFRTAMDYGYTF,TGTGCCAGCAGCTTCAGGACAGCGATGGACTATGGCTACACCTTC
few,13,TRBV11-2,-,TRBJ2-3,CASSVRAEDTQYF,TGTGCCAGCAGCGTACGTGCTGAGGATACGCAGTATTTT
many,16,TRBV20-1,TRBD1,TRBJ1-2,CSALTGGSWYDYGYTF,TGCAGTGCTCTGACAGGGGGCTCGTGGTATGACTATGGCTACACCTTC
many,15,TRBV5-1,-,TRBJ1-4,CASSLEQGRNEKLFF,TGCGCCAGCAGCTTGGAGCAGGGACGAAATGAAAAACTGTTTTTT
many,13,TRBV6-5,-,TRBJ1-5,CASSPLLDQPQHF,TGTGCCAGCAGTCCCCTTCTTGATCAGCCCCAGCATTTT
many,20,TRBV5-1,-,TRBJ1-5,CASSLADLPRGKVSNQPQHF,TGCGCCAGCAGCTTGGCCGACCTGCCCCGGGGGAAGGTCAGCAATCAGCCCCAGCATTTT
many,16,TRBV20-1,TRBD2,TRBJ2-1,CSASHSGRGIYNEQFF,TGCAGTGCTAGTCACAGCGGGAGGGGAATCTACAATGAGCAGTTCTTC
few,14,TRBV20-1,TRBD2,TRBJ2-7,CSARIAGPTYEQYF,TGCAGTGCTAGGATAGCGGGCCCCACCTACGAGCAGTACTTC
-,15,TRBV27,-,TRBJ2-3,CASSLREMFTDTQYF,TGTGCCAGCAGTTTGAGGGAGATGTTCACAGATACGCAGTATTTT
-,15,TRBV7-6,-,TRBJ2-2,CASSFLADTTGELFF,TGTGCCAGCAGCTTTTTAGCGGACACCACCGGGGAGCTGTTTTTT
-,14,TRBV13,TRBD2,TRBJ2-7,CASSWLYGGDEQYF,TGTGCCAGCAGCTGGTTGTATGGGGGGGACGAGCAGTACTTC
many,17,TRBV12-3/TRBV12-4,-,TRBJ1-5,CASSDNLGTRYDQPQHF,TGTGCCAGCAGCGATAACTTAGGGACACGATATGATCAGCCCCAGCATTTT
few,16,TRBV28,TRBD2,TRBJ2-3,CASSWEREGTPDTQYF,TGTGCCAGCAGTTGGGAGCGGGAGGGAACCCCCGATACGCAGTATTTT
-,17,TRBV7-6,TRBD1,TRBJ1-2,CVSSLDPGQGANYGYTF,TGTGTCAGCAGCTTAGATCCGGGACAGGGGGCGAACTATGGCTACACCTTC
few,17,TRBV5-4,TRBD2,TRBJ2-2,CASSPGLAGMRTGELFF,TGTGCCAGCAGCCCCGGACTAGCGGGAATGCGCACCGGGGAGCTGTTTTTT
many,13,TRBV6-6,-,TRBJ1-2,CASSPEGDYGYTF,TGTGCCAGCAGTCCCGAGGGGGACTATGGCTACACCTTC
few,16,TRBV27,-,TRBJ2-1,CASTQRVLRSFSEQFF,TGTGCCAGCACCCAAAGGGTTTTGAGGAGCTTCTCTGAGCAGTTCTTC
-,15,TRBV5-1,TRBD1,TRBJ2-1,CASSLGQGKNNEQFF,TGCGCCAGCAGCTTGGGACAGGGGAAGAACAATGAGCAGTTCTTC